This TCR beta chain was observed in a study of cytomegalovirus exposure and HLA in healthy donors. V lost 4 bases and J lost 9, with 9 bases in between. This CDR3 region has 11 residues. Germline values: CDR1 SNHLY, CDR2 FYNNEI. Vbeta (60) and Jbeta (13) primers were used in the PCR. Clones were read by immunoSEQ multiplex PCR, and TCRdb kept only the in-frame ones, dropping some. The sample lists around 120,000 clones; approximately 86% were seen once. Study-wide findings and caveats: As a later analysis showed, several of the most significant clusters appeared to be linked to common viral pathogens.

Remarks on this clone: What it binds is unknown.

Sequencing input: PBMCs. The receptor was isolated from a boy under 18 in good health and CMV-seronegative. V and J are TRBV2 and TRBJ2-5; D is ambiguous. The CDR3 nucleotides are TGTGCCAGCAGTGTCGCGTCTCCCCAGTACTTC. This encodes CASSVASPQYF.